This T cell receptor (beta chain) is from a study of blood T cells in healthy people across ages. General study findings and limits: Age showed a roughly linear inverse relationship with TCR beta diversity per million T cells.

CDR3 length equals 14 residues. V was clipped by 6 bases and J by 3 bases, with 14 bases between them. Remarks on this clonotype: Antigen: not known.

Per-sample yields of isolated PBMCs were at least 6 million. Next came a second PCR, run for about 6 to 11 cycles, which used a sample-barcoded 5' primer along with a J-beta primer mix. Per sample, CDR3-containing paired-end reads numbered at least 2.5 million. From the 5' RACE reads, TCRdb called clonotypes with MiXCR, one entry per CDR3 protein. The sample yields around 750,000 distinct CDR3 sequences, roughly 53% seen once. The sequenced sample was blood. This rearrangement joins TRBV12-3 or TRBV12-4 to TRBJ1-1; D gene ambiguous. The source is an elderly man in good health. The CDR3 DNA sequence: TGTGCCAGCAGCCGAACAGATGGGTACACTGAAGCTTTCTTT. It translates to CASSRTDGYTEAFF.